This T cell receptor beta chain was recovered during a study of identical twins. Notes on the study in general: Conclusions leaned on cross-sectional statistical analysis and did not track the same donors over time. Beta clonotypes that were abundant in cord blood contained fewer insertions, a pattern absent from memory repertoires. Within beta out-of-frame sequences, the excess sharing observed between twins was weaker.

Between the trimmed V and J ends, which lost 2 bases and 7 bases, there was a span of 15 bases. Germline CDR1 SQVTM, CDR2 ANQGSEA. This CDR3 region has 14 residues. The sample holds a few counts of this clonotype. Antigen unknown. TCRdb analysed the 5' RACE reads with MiXCR anew, one entry per CDR3 protein. Found here are about 530,000 distinct CDR3 sequences, about 20% of them singletons; the top ten hold roughly 0.5%. The data also belong to a second study, concerning yellow fever vaccine responses in identical twins.

The sample taken for sequencing was CD4+ T cells sorted from blood. The rearrangement links TRBV29-1 to TRBJ1-3; D unclear. The sequence was obtained from a woman under 30 in good health. CDR3 sequence (DNA): TGCAGCGTTGAACGATCCCGTGGAGGTAACACCATATATTTT. This sequence encodes CSVERSRGGNTIYF.